A single sample gave rise to the 29 T cell receptor beta chains below, sequenced in a study of T cell repertoires in cytomegalovirus infection. TCRdb reprocessed the reads with MiXCR, giving one entry per CDR3 protein. This table holds roughly 250,000 distinct CDR3 sequences, 10% to 15% found once. Source material: PBMCs. These receptors originate from a human donor in good health (CMV status not recorded). Some clones in this sample may be carry-over from other donors' samples.

At least ten counts were recorded for this clonotype. The rearrangement links TRBV28 to TRBJ1-1; tentatively, D is TRBD1 (6 bases). The germline gives CDR1 MDHEN, CDR2 SYDVKM. V dropped 5 bases and J dropped 6 bases, with 19 bases sitting between them. The CDR3 is 15 residues long. The CDR3: CASSPPGTIRAEAFF. The CDR3, as DNA: TGTGCCAGCAGTCCCCCGGGGACAATAAGGGCTGAAGCTTTCTTT.

The CDR3 region has the DNA TGTGCCAGCAACCACCAGGGGGGCACTGAAGCTTTCTTT. It encodes CASNHQGGTEAFF. The chain uses TRBV6-5 and TRBJ1-1, with 7 bases lining up with TRBD1. CDR3 size: 13 residues. From germline, CDR1 is MNHEY and CDR2 SVGAGI. The V gene end was trimmed by 7 bases and the J gene end by 4 bases; junction bases not matched to a gene: 6.

This clonotype was counted only a few times. The V gene is TRBV20-1, the J gene TRBJ2-3, with D perhaps matching TRBD2 (6 bases). The CDR3 loop spans 17 amino acids. Germline lookup yields CDR1 DFQATT and CDR2 SNEGSKA (reference sequence). The V end lost 6 bases, the J end lost 3 bases, and 25 bases lay between the germline ends. CDR3 DNA sequence: TGCAGTGCCCGGGATCCTAAGCGGGCTTCACCAACAGATACGCAGTATTTT. Amino acid sequence: CSARDPKRASPTDTQYF.

With respect to this clonotype: A single base separates this from a much larger clone, so it may be a read error. The rearrangement uses TRBV7-2 and TRBJ2-1; no clear D gene. Germline CDR1 reads SGHTA; CDR2 reads FQGNSA. V lost 4 bases to trimming and J lost 8 bases, with 9 bases between them. This CDR3 spans 12 amino acids. CDR3 protein: CASSWNVYEQFF. CDR3 coding DNA: TGTGCCAGCAGCTGGAACGTGTATGAGCAGTTCTTC.

In regard to this clonotype: It may be a read error: a sequence one base away is much more abundant. The chain joins TRBV6-1 to TRBJ2-5, with D unresolved. V was cut by 7 bases and J by 4 bases, with 16 bases left in between. Germline V CDR1 and CDR2: MNHNS, SASEGT. CDR3 size: 14 residues. The CDR3 DNA follows: TGTGCCAGCAACGACATAGGGATGGGAGAGACCCAGTACTTC. Translating it yields CASNDIGMGETQYF.

There are a few counts of this clonotype. The chain recombines TRBV29-1 with TRBJ2-2; 7 bases match TRBD2. This CDR3 region has 14 residues. Germline V CDR1 and CDR2: SQVTM, ANQGSEA. J gave up 2 bases and V 4 bases, and 4 bases lay outside the gene matches. The CDR3 reads CSVGAGVNTGELFF. In DNA, the CDR3 is TGCAGCGTTGGGGCGGGAGTAAACACCGGGGAGCTGTTTTTT.

The rearrangement uses TRBV28 and TRBJ1-4; no firm D call. The CDR3 contains 11 residues. Trimming left V 7 bases short and J 5 bases short, with 5 bases between. CDR1 MDHEN and CDR2 SYDVKM come from the germline V gene. CDR3 in amino acids: CASIFNEKLFF. DNA of the CDR3: TGTGCCAGCATCTTCAATGAAAAACTGTTTTTT.

This clonotype occurred many times. V gene TRBV7-2 combines with J gene TRBJ2-6; 11 bases agree with TRBD2. Germline CDR1 SGHTA, CDR2 FQGNSA. V shed 5 bases and J 0 bases; nucleotides not matched to a gene: 6. CDR3 size: 18 residues. The CDR3 spells CASSTGLAGLSGANVLTF. The CDR3 nucleotides read TGTGCCAGCAGCACAGGACTAGCGGGCCTCTCTGGGGCCAACGTCCTGACTTTC.

The J gene is TRBJ1-2, the V gene TRBV4-3; D is ambiguous. The CDR3 spans 16 residues. V was clipped by 0 bases and J by 4 bases, with 15 bases between them. Germline V lookup: CDR1 LGHNA, CDR2 YSLEER. CDR3: CASSQDQEAAIYGYTF. The DNA for the CDR3 is TGCGCCAGCAGCCAAGATCAGGAGGCGGCGATCTATGGCTACACCTTC.

This clonotype occurred many times. The chain employs TRBV28 and TRBJ1-3; 9 nucleotides align to TRBD1. Germline lookup yields CDR1 MDHEN and CDR2 SYDVKM. The junction had 3 bases not matched to a gene; V was cut back by 4 bases and J by 5 bases. This CDR3 region has 14 residues. Here the CDR3 DNA reads TGTGCCAGCAGTTATGGGACAGGGAGAAACACCATATATTTT. Its protein is CASSYGTGRNTIYF.

The V call is TRBV7-6, the J call TRBJ1-5, with D unclear. The CDR3 loop spans 15 amino acids. Germline CDR1 SGHVS, CDR2 FNYEAQ. Trimming stripped 3 bases from V and 0 bases from J, with 9 bases between. The CDR3 DNA reads TGTGCCAGCAGCTTGACGTCGGATAGCAATCAGCCCCAGCATTTT. This translates into CASSLTSDSNQPQHF.

The rearrangement uses TRBV5-4 and TRBJ1-1; D is uncertain. The CDR3 is made up of 14 amino acids. Germline assignment: CDR1 SGHNT and CDR2 YYREEE (reference sequence). V dropped 4 bases and J dropped 4 bases, with 14 bases sitting between them. Here the CDR3 DNA reads TGTGCCAGCAGCCTCGACCGCTGGGCCACTGAAGCTTTCTTT. Its protein product is CASSLDRWATEAFF.

This clonotype was recorded many times. The V call is TRBV6-2 or TRBV6-3, the J call TRBJ2-2; D may be TRBD1 (6 bases). This CDR3 has 17 residues. Trimming cost V 2 bases and J 3 bases, with 16 bases left between them. In germline, CDR1 is MNHEY, CDR2 SVGEGT. The CDR3 nucleotides read TGTGCCAGCAGTTACCCCACAGGGTCGGTAGACACCGGGGAGCTGTTTTTT. This translates into CASSYPTGSVDTGELFF.

This clonotype was detected only once. The V and J genes are TRBV7-4 and TRBJ2-7; 7 nucleotides align to TRBD1. The trim removed 4 bases at V and 4 bases at J, leaving 10 bases unmatched. CDR3 size: 15 residues. The V gene's germline CDR1 is SGHVT and CDR2 SQSDAQ. This CDR3 is CASSSNQRGRYEQYF. DNA of the CDR3: TGTGCCAGCAGCTCCAACCAAAGGGGGCGATACGAGCAGTACTTC.

A remark on this clonotype: Possible read error: a much larger clone is one base away. V is TRBV6-8 and J is TRBJ2-7; 7 bases are shared with TRBD1. The CDR3 spans 14 residues. The germline V gene encodes CDR1 MNHGY and CDR2 SAAAGT. The CDR3 coding sequence is TGTGCCGGCAGTTACGGGACAGCACTTTACGAGCAGTACTTC. It codes for CAGSYGTALYEQYF.

The genes are TRBV19 and TRBJ1-5; D remains unclear. The V gene's germline CDR1 is LNHDA and CDR2 SQIVND (reference sequence). The germline V and J ends were trimmed by 6 bases and 6 bases, with 9 bases remaining between them. The CDR3 length is 12 residues. Written as DNA, the CDR3 is TGTGCCAGTAGGTCTCAGTTTCAGCCCCAGCATTTT. It is translated as CASRSQFQPQHF. The full variable domain, completed using reference TRBV19 and TRBJ1-5, is DGGITQSPKYLFRKEGQNVTLSCEQNLNHDAMYWYRQDPGQGLRLIYYSQIVNDFQKGDIAEGYSVSREKKESFPLTVTSAQKNPTAFYLCASRSQFQPQHFGDGTRLSIL.

This clonotype has ten or more counts. CDR3 amino acids: CASSSGEANYGYTF. CDR3 DNA sequence: TGCGCCAGCAGCTCGGGAGAGGCTAACTATGGCTACACCTTC. J is TRBJ1-2 and V is TRBV5-1, with D unresolved. Germline V CDR1 and CDR2: SGHRS, YFSETQ. The CDR3 totals 14 residues. The ends were cut back, 3 bases at V and 0 bases at J, with 9 bases in the middle.

This clonotype came up many times. The genes are TRBV7-2 and TRBJ2-5; D not certain. The CDR3 has 13 residues. In germline, CDR1 is SGHTA, CDR2 FQGNSA. The V and J ends lost 5 bases and 5 bases respectively, with 12 bases between them. The CDR3: CASSRNLAETQYF. CDR3 DNA: TGTGCCAGCAGCCGGAACCTGGCTGAGACCCAGTACTTC.

This clonotype was seen many times. The V call is TRBV29-1, the J call TRBJ2-3; a weak D match, TRBD1 (5 bases). CDR3 length: 14 amino acids. In germline, CDR1 is SQVTM, CDR2 ANQGSEA. Trimming stripped 4 bases from V and 1 base from J, with 12 bases between. The CDR3 here is CSVAGDRGTDTQYF. The CDR3 bases are TGCAGCGTTGCCGGAGACAGAGGCACAGATACGCAGTATTTT.

This clonotype was seen many times. The V and J genes are TRBV28 and TRBJ2-7; TRBD1 matches 7 bases. Germline trimming cut 8 bases from V and 4 bases from J; bases unmatched to any gene: 5. Germline CDR1 is MDHEN and CDR2 is SYDVKM. The CDR3 has 12 residues. CDR3 region: CASQGQWYEQYF. Written as DNA, the CDR3 is TGTGCCAGCCAGGGACAGTGGTACGAGCAGTACTTC.

This clonotype was seen a few times. This chain links TRBV6-1 with TRBJ1-1; D unresolved. CDR1 is MNHNS, CDR2 SASEGT, per germline. The CDR3 loop spans 12 amino acids. Trimming removed 4 bases at V and 4 bases at J, with 7 bases between. CDR3 amino acids: CASSVGITEAFF. CDR3 nucleotides: TGTGCCAGCAGTGTGGGTATCACTGAAGCTTTCTTT.

This clonotype showed up just a few times. The rearrangement uses TRBV7-9 and TRBJ2-3, with D perhaps being TRBD1 or TRBD2 (5 bases each). Germline values: CDR1 SEHNR, CDR2 FQNEAQ (reference sequence). CDR3 length: 16 amino acids. With 3 bases removed from V and 1 base from J, the gap between germline ends came to 14 bases. The CDR3, as DNA: TGTGCCAGCAGCTTCGTTATGGGGGACGGCACAGATACGCAGTATTTT. As protein: CASSFVMGDGTDTQYF.

This clonotype was found many times. The CDR3 region is CASSSGRVENTIYF. In nucleotides, the CDR3 is TGTGCCAGCAGCTCGGGGAGGGTTGAAAACACCATATATTTT. This chain joins TRBV7-2 and TRBJ1-3, with no clear D. CDR1 is SGHTA and CDR2 is FQGNSA in the germline V gene. The CDR3 sequence is 14 residues long. Trimming pared 4 bases from V and 6 bases from J, leaving 13 bases between.

The V gene is TRBV10-3, the J gene TRBJ2-5; TRBD2 aligns across 7 bases. The ends lost 5 bases at V and 5 bases at J; junction bases unmatched: 11. Germline V lookup: CDR1 ENHRY, CDR2 SYGVKD. CDR3 length: 15 amino acids. The CDR3 DNA sequence: TGTGCCATCAGTACCGTGGGGAGGGCAGATGAGACCCAGTACTTC. Residues: CAISTVGRADETQYF.

This clonotype was counted ten times or more. The chain is built from TRBV19 and TRBJ2-7; D is uncertain. CDR3 length equals 15 residues. Germline CDR1 reads LNHDA; CDR2 reads SQIVND (reference sequence). The V end was cut by 3 bases, the J end by 0 bases, with 12 bases between. DNA for the CDR3: TGTGCCAGTAGTATCCGGTCCCTCAACTCCTACGAGCAGTACTTC. It translates to CASSIRSLNSYEQYF.

On this clonotype: One end of the junction varies from germline; a read error may be responsible. The chain has TRBV20-1 and TRBJ2-7; TRBD2 agrees at 8 bases. CDR3 length: 16 residues. Germline loops: CDR1 DFQATT, CDR2 SNEGSKA (reference sequence). The CDR3 DNA follows: TGCAGTGCTAGAGCCTCTGAGCGGGGGCCAGCCTACGGGCAGTACTTC. It is translated as CSARASERGPAYGQYF.

This clonotype was counted at least ten times. The V and J genes are TRBV7-8 and TRBJ1-5; TRBD1 aligns across 10 bases. The CDR3 runs to 15 residues. CDR1 SGHVS and CDR2 FQNEAQ come from the germline V gene. Losses at the gene ends were 5 bases for V and 6 bases for J; bases not matched to a gene: 7. CDR3 protein: CASSPGTGVGQPQHF. The CDR3 DNA follows: TGTGCCAGCAGCCCCGGGACAGGGGTGGGTCAGCCCCAGCATTTT. The full variable domain, with the rest looked up from reference TRBV7-8 and TRBJ1-5, is GAGVSQSPRYKVAKRGQDVALRCDPISGHVSLFWYQQALGQGPEFLTYFQNEAQLDKSGLPSDRFFAERPEGSVSTLKIQRTQQEDSAVYLCASSPGTGVGQPQHFGDGTRLSIL.

This chain joins TRBV19 and TRBJ1-1; 9 positions match TRBD1. J gave up 4 bases and V 5 bases, and 11 bases lay outside the gene matches. Germline-derived CDR1 and CDR2 are LNHDA and SQIVND (reference sequence). The CDR3 length is 16 residues. The CDR3: CASSSWTGAISTEAFF. The CDR3 nucleotides are TGTGCCAGTAGTTCTTGGACAGGGGCCATAAGCACTGAAGCTTTCTTT.

This clonotype was counted ten times or more. The CDR3 DNA sequence: TGTGCCAGTAGTACCCAGGTTAGCAATCAGCCCCAGCATTTT. Translating it yields CASSTQVSNQPQHF. The genes are TRBV19 and TRBJ1-5, with no clear D. CDR3 length: 14 amino acids. V was trimmed by 4 bases and J by 0 bases, leaving 7 bases between them. From germline, CDR1 is LNHDA and CDR2 SQIVND (reference sequence). Full variable domain (outside the CDR3, taken from reference TRBV19 and TRBJ1-5): DGGITQSPKYLFRKEGQNVTLSCEQNLNHDAMYWYRQDPGQGLRLIYYSQIVNDFQKGDIAEGYSVSREKKESFPLTVTSAQKNPTAFYLCASSTQVSNQPQHFGDGTRLSIL.